This TCR beta chain comes out of a study of cytomegalovirus exposure and HLA in healthy donors. To note about this clone: Its antigen is as yet unknown.

General observations from the study: Later examination showed HLA-associated TCR beta chains had greater clonal expansion than equally common others.

The V gene lost 2 bases and the J gene lost 6 bases, with 11 bases spanning the gap. This CDR3 is built from 14 residues. Germline CDR1 and CDR2: MNHNY and SVGAGI (reference sequence). The PCR had 60 Vbeta and 13 Jbeta primers. Sequencing was performed with immunoSEQ multiplex PCR; in TCRdb, only in-frame clones are kept and a portion is missing. The sample consists of 150,000 to 200,000 clones, nearly 80% of them appearing once. The clonotype comes from a middle-aged man in good health and CMV-seropositive. The sequencing input was PBMCs. The J gene is TRBJ2-1, the V gene TRBV6-6, with D possibly being TRBD2 (6 bases). In DNA, the CDR3 is TGTGCCAGCAGTTACGGGGGAGGAATCAATGAGCAGTTCTTC. It encodes CASSYGGGINEQFF.